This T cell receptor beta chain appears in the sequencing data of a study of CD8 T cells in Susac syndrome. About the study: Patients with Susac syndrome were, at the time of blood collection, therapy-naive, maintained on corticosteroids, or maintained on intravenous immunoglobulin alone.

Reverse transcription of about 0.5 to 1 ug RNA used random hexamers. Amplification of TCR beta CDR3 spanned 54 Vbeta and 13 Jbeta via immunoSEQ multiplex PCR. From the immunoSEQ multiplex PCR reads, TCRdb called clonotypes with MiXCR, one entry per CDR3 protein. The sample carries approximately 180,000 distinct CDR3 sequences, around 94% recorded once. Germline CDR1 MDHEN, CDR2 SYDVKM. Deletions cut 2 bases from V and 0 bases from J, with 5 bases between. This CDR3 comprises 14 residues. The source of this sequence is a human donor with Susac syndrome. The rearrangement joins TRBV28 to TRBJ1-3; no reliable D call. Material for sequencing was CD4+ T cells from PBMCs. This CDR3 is CASSLGYSGNTIYF. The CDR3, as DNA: TGTGCCAGCAGTTTAGGATACTCTGGAAACACCATATATTTT.